This T cell receptor (beta chain) emerged from a study of blood T cell repertoires in COVID-19 (dated by TCRdb to 2019 to 2021). Describing the broader study: Samples from collaborators originated in the United States, Italy and Spain and spanned both the acute and convalescent phases of COVID-19. The sample metadata nearly always contained a de-identified subject ID, COVID-19 status, age in years and sex. The samples were drawn from the first 160 participants of the ongoing ImmuneRACE study and from 1,200 or so subjects provided by 6 global collaborators. Deeply sampled blood TCRbeta repertoires from subjects exposed to, actively infected with, or recovered from COVID-19 were included in the dataset. The prospective study material was composed of cDNA or gDNA derived from T cells, B-cell-depleted T cells, or PBMCs. Where HLA class I and class II types were available, the types were taken from metadata supplied by the sample provider, not from assay-based typing. The repertoires were made available in a free public database intended to serve as a resource for research on the immune response to SARS-CoV-2. Findings and caveats that apply to the study as a whole: The amount of clinical and demographic metadata varied by source and participant and was provided uncurated.

With respect to this clone: Its target antigen remains unknown. The sample holds no much larger clone one base away, and base qualities are not on file.

CDR1 GTSNPN and CDR2 SVGIG are derived from the germline V gene (reference sequence). V and J are truncated by 2 bases and 14 bases respectively, leaving an intervening sequence of 15 bases. Taken from cysteine to phenylalanine, the CDR3 has 11 residues. Left in the record is the CDR3 DNA by itself, 33 bases read in frame from the first base. Enrolling through a virtual design, the prospective study's participants ranged in age from roughly 18 to 89 years and lived across approximately 25 United States geographic areas. In the prospective study, cohorts were assigned on the basis of participant-reported clinical history obtained from a screening survey and a study questionnaire. Recovered participants in ImmuneRACE Cohort 3 were defined as having two consecutive negative NP/OP PCR tests, clearance from a healthcare professional, or resolution of symptoms. Each participant in the prospective study had whole blood, serum and a nasopharyngeal or oropharyngeal swab collected by mobile phlebotomists. Participants in the prospective study had the option to provide additional blood draws and questionnaires over an approximately 2-month period. Before DNA extraction, blood samples from the prospective study were shipped at room temperature or frozen.

TCRbeta CDR3 regions were amplified from genomic DNA using the immunoSEQ Assay, a bias-controlled multiplex PCR. The original pipeline was this. The number of nucleated cells in each sample was estimated by amplification of reference gene primers within the assay. To quantify the absolute abundance of each unique TCRbeta CDR3 rearrangement, sequence reads were collapsed and filtered. For each sample, productive Simpson clonality was calculated as the square root of Simpson's diversity index over productive rearrangements. TCRdb obtained this table from immuneACCESS and retained in-frame rearrangements with V and J assigned. These tables miss some clones; where compared with another copy, unresolved V genes account for less than half of the shortfall, and the remainder is unexplained. That table furnishes V, J and clone size, whereas the DNA furnished D and trimming. This sample comprises 350,000 or so clones, roughly 90% of them detected only once. 1% of the sample lies in the top ten.

This receptor was identified in a woman under 40 who had recovered from COVID-19. The specimen was PBMCs or T cells enriched from blood (not recorded which). The V and J genes are TRBV30 and TRBJ1-2, with a weak D call of TRBD1 (6 bases match). The CDR3 corresponds to CAWSPRDILTF. The bases are TGTGCCTGGAGTCCCCGGGACATCCTGACCTTC.